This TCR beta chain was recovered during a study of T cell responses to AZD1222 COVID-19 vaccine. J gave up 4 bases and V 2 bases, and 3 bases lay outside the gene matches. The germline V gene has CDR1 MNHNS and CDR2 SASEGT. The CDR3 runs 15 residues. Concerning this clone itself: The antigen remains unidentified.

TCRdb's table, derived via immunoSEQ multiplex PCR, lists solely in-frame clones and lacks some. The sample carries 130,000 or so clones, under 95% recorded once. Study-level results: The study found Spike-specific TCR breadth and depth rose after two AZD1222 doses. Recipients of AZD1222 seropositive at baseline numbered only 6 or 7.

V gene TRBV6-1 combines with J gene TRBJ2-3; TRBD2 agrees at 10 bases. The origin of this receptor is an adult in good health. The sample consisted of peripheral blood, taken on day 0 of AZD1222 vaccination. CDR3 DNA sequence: TGTGCCAGCAGTGAATGGAGCGGGAGGGCAGATACGCAGTATTTT. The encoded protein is CASSEWSGRADTQYF.